The sequence of this TCR beta chain was determined in a study of blood T cells in healthy people across ages. A second about 7 to 12 cycle PCR used barcoded and J-beta primers. One entry per CDR3 protein, called by TCRdb with MiXCR from the 5' RACE reads. The top ten clones hold about 0.72% of a sample with more than 1,000,000 distinct CDR3 sequences, around 27% of them seen once. The CDR3 consists of 14 residues. Trimming cost V 3 bases and J 9 bases, with 18 bases left between them. Germline values: CDR1 SQVTM, CDR2 ANQGSEA. This sample was also put to use in a study of T cells of mothers and their children.

The sequenced sample consisted of blood. This clonotype was obtained from a girl aged 2 to 9 in good health. The chain recombines TRBV29-1 with TRBJ2-1; a possible D gene is TRBD1 (5 bases). In DNA, the CDR3 is TGCAGCGTTGAGGGTTGGGGCGTTGGTTCTGAGCAGTTCTTC. This codes for CSVEGWGVGSEQFF.